The TCR beta chain described here comes from a study of blood T cells in healthy people across ages. Study at large: For every two T cells, template switching captured about one barcoded beta molecule.

V was clipped by 6 bases and J by 3 bases, with 15 bases between them. Germline V lookup: CDR1 SNHLY, CDR2 FYNNEI. The CDR3 has 14 amino acids. Using a J-beta primer mix together with a sample-barcoded 5' primer, a second PCR was run for roughly 6 to 11 cycles. Each CDR3 protein gets one entry after TCRdb re-called the 5' RACE reads with MiXCR. The profile shows 780,000 or so distinct CDR3 sequences, just over 55% of them singletons. This clonotype was recorded a few times. The sample was blood. This receptor was identified in a middle-aged man in good health. The chain has TRBV2 and TRBJ2-7; D is unclear. The DNA of the CDR3 is TGTGCCAGCAGCTCTAGTACATTAGGCTACGAGCAGTACTTC. Protein product: CASSSSTLGYEQYF.